This T cell receptor beta chain was sequenced for a study of beta chain features in type 1 diabetes. Findings and limits, study-wide: When VDJ junctions were examined, type 1 diabetes patients showed fewer insertions and more deletions. Short templates might get an advantage during PCR, and this would be equal in patients and controls.

Remarks on this clone: Its antigen is unidentified.

Of the isolated RNA, all was reverse transcribed, and so the sequenced material was expressed TCRB transcripts. Naive, central memory and regulatory T cell samples came to a mean of approximately 3.57 million reads. The method was immunoSEQ multiplex PCR; TCRdb's version includes in-frame clones alone and lacks a portion of them. The top ten hold around 0.095% of the sample, which has hundreds of thousands of clones, 15% seen once. This clonotype originated in a man aged 18 to 30 in good health. The sequencing input was naive CD4+ T cells from blood.

CDR3 region: CASSYTGRAKNIQYF. The CDR3 DNA reads TGTGCCAGCAGCTACACAGGGCGAGCCAAAAACATTCAGTACTTC. The rearrangement uses TRBV6-5 and TRBJ2-4; D may be TRBD1 (6 bases). The CDR3 has 15 amino acids. Germline lookup yields CDR1 MNHEY and CDR2 SVGAGI. Trimming removed 6 bases from V and 0 bases from J, with 12 bases in between.